This T cell receptor (beta chain) came from a study of OX40 agonist ivuxolimab in advanced cancers. The CDR3 is 16 residues long. Assay: immunoSEQ multiplex PCR; the TCRdb copy retains only in-frame clones and omits some. The data hold around 39,000 clones, with approximately 82% observed a single time. The sample in question was CD4+ or CD8+ T cells sorted from blood, obtained in a trial of the OX40 agonist ivuxolimab. The origin of this receptor is an adult with an advanced solid tumor such as melanoma, head and neck, liver or kidney cancer. The chain combines TRBV21-1 with TRBJ1-4. TRBV21-1 is given as a pseudogene. In DNA, the CDR3 is TGTGCCAGCAGCATAGAGGAGGGAGAATGGGGTGAAAAACTGTTTTTT. Amino acid sequence: CASSIEEGEWGEKLFF.